Sequencing of this T cell receptor (beta chain) was carried out in a study of T cell responses to AZD1222 COVID-19 vaccine. Study results and limitations: Across spike, vaccine-associated CD4 TCRs were found, dominant at 160-218 and 743-854. Most donors were white British and more were female, and clonal diversity was possibly underestimated.

Generated by immunoSEQ multiplex PCR, the TCRdb table keeps only in-frame clones and is missing some. The sample includes about 130,000 clones, approximately 91% seen only once; the top ten take less than 1.3%. This clone appeared a single time. No antigen is known for it. The CDR3 loop spans 13 amino acids. Germline V gene lookup returns CDR1 LNHDA and CDR2 SQIVND (reference sequence). V shed 10 bases, J shed 7 bases, and the junction held 9 bases outside the gene matches. Material: peripheral blood, obtained 28 days after the second AZD1222 dose. The TCR originated in an adult who received the AZD1222 COVID-19 vaccine. The V and J genes are TRBV19 and TRBJ2-1; 8 bases are shared with TRBD2. The CDR3 DNA reads TGTGCCACAGGGAGCGGGAGAGGTAATGAGCAGTTCTTC. Translation gives CATGSGRGNEQFF.